Following are 30 T cell receptor beta chains from one sample sequenced in a study of blood T cell repertoires in COVID-19. TCRdb's table, derived via immunoSEQ multiplex PCR, lists solely in-frame clones and lacks some. The table shows about 200,000 clones, with 88% occurring only once. Source material: peripheral blood. These receptors all stem from a human donor in a cohort sampled during active COVID-19.

The chain has TRBV20-1 and TRBJ1-2; D gene unclear. Trimming removed 3 bases from V and 3 bases from J, with 8 bases in between. CDR1 is DFQATT, CDR2 SNEGSKA, per germline (reference sequence). The CDR3 is 12 residues long. This CDR3 is CSASGPYYGYTF. The CDR3 DNA reads TGCAGTGCTAGTGGGCCGTACTATGGCTACACCTTC.

The rearrangement uses TRBV2 and TRBJ2-1, with D possibly matching TRBD2 (6 bases). Germline V CDR1 and CDR2: SNHLY, FYNNEI. Trimming removed 3 bases at V and 0 bases at J, with 18 bases between. This CDR3 region has 18 residues. This chain's CDR3 is CASSDGGSGTFSYNEQFF. In DNA, the CDR3 is TGTGCCAGCAGTGATGGGGGTAGCGGTACCTTCTCCTACAATGAGCAGTTCTTC.

J is TRBJ1-2 and V is TRBV12-5, with no clear D. The ends were cut back, 0 bases at V and 7 bases at J, with 21 bases in the middle. The length of the CDR3 is 17 residues. CDR1 and CDR2 from the germline V gene are LGHNT and FRNRAP. CDR3 amino acids: CASGLVLSGTFGSGYTF. CDR3 sequence (DNA): TGTGCTAGTGGTTTGGTATTGTCAGGTACCTTCGGAAGTGGCTACACCTTC.

This chain links TRBV28 with TRBJ1-2, with unresolved D. The germline gives CDR1 MDHEN, CDR2 SYDVKM. This CDR3 comprises 14 residues. V lost 6 bases to trimming and J lost 1 base, with 12 bases between them. The CDR3, as DNA: TGTGCCAGCAGCCTGACGGACTTTAACTATGGCTACACCTTC. Amino acid sequence: CASSLTDFNYGYTF.

The chain recombines TRBV20-1 with TRBJ2-5, with D tentatively TRBD1 (8 bases). Looked up from germline, CDR1 is DFQATT and CDR2 is SNEGSKA (reference sequence). Trimming took off 3 bases at V and 4 bases at J, with 15 bases between the two ends. The CDR3 spans 14 residues. The CDR3: CSASPDREGETQYF. The CDR3 nucleotides are TGCAGTGCTAGTCCGGACAGGGAGGGAGAGACCCAGTACTTC.

This chain links TRBV7-9 with TRBJ2-7; TRBD1 is a possible D gene (6 bases). Germline values: CDR1 SEHNR, CDR2 FQNEAQ (reference sequence). The CDR3 is 16 residues long. Trimming stripped 5 bases from V and 0 bases from J, with 17 bases between. This chain's CDR3 is CASSRQVGASSYEQYF. DNA of the CDR3: TGTGCCAGCAGCCGCCAAGTGGGGGCTAGCTCCTACGAGCAGTACTTC.

The CDR3 region is CASRGDRGRTEAFF. The CDR3 coding sequence is TGTGCCAGCAGGGGCGACAGGGGGCGGACTGAAGCTTTCTTT. The V gene is TRBV6-5, the J gene TRBJ1-1; 10 bases fit TRBD1. V shed 6 bases and J 5 bases; nucleotides not matched to a gene: 6. The CDR3 has 14 residues. Germline V gene sequence: CDR1 MNHEY, CDR2 SVGAGI.

V and J are TRBV3-1 (or the pseudogene TRBV3-2) and TRBJ1-2; TRBD1 might be the D (6 bases). The germline V and J ends were trimmed by 4 bases and 4 bases, with 10 bases remaining between them. CDR1 is LGHDT and CDR2 is YNNKEL in the germline V gene (reference sequence). The CDR3 length is 13 residues. CDR3 nucleotides: TGTGCCAGCAGCCCGGACAGTCGCTATGGCTACACCTTC. Protein product: CASSPDSRYGYTF.

The chain uses TRBV6-2 or TRBV6-3 and TRBJ1-5; D is possibly TRBD1 (5 bases). The V gene's germline CDR1 is MNHEY and CDR2 SVGEGT. Trimming pared 4 bases from V and 4 bases from J, leaving 17 bases between. The CDR3 sequence is 16 residues long. In DNA, the CDR3 is TGTGCCAGCAGTTTCAAAGGAGGGGCTGGAAATCAGCCCCAGCATTTT. Protein: CASSFKGGAGNQPQHF.

The V call is TRBV6-1, the J call TRBJ2-2; 10 nucleotides agree with TRBD2. Per germline, CDR1 MNHNS and CDR2 SASEGT. With V trimmed by 2 bases and J by 6 bases, 6 bases remained unmatched. CDR3 length: 16 amino acids. The CDR3 region has the DNA TGTGCCAGCAGTGAAAGAGCGGGAGGGCCTTCCGGGGAGCTGTTTTTT. Its protein is CASSERAGGPSGELFF.

As to this clone: The junction departs from germline at one end; a sequencing error may be responsible. The rearrangement links TRBV4-1 to TRBJ1-4; TRBD1 is a possible D gene (6 bases). The length of the CDR3 is 16 residues. CDR1 is MGHRA and CDR2 is YSYEKL in the germline V gene. CDR3 nucleotide sequence: TGCGCCAGCAGCCAACCTTCCGGGACAACGAATGAAAAACTGTTTTTT. The encoded protein is CASSQPSGTTNEKLFF.

This chain joins TRBV6-5 and TRBJ1-2; D is possibly TRBD1 (6 bases). CDR1 and CDR2 (germline): MNHEY, SVGAGI. V lost 5 bases, J lost 6 bases, and 10 bases lay in between. This CDR3 is 12 amino acids long. The CDR3 nucleotides are TGTGCCAGCAGTCACAGGGTTCATGGCTACACCTTC. Residues: CASSHRVHGYTF.

V is TRBV19 and J is TRBJ1-1; D is unclear. The CDR3 runs 14 residues. Germline loops: CDR1 LNHDA, CDR2 SQIVND (reference sequence). V gave up 3 bases and J gave up 0 bases, with 8 bases separating them. DNA of the CDR3: TGTGCCAGTAGTATTGTGGGAGTGAACACTGAAGCTTTCTTT. Its protein is CASSIVGVNTEAFF.

V gene TRBV30 combines with J gene TRBJ1-1, with D uncertain. Trimming took 0 bases from V and 1 from J, leaving 6 bases between them. CDR3 length: 13 residues. In germline, CDR1 is GTSNPN, CDR2 SVGIG (reference sequence). DNA of the CDR3: TGTGCCTGGAGTGTACAACAGAACACTGAAGCTTTCTTT. Translating gives CAWSVQQNTEAFF.

DNA of the CDR3: TGTGCCAGCAGTTACGCCCGTAGGACAGGGTTGACTGGGGCCAACGTCCTGACTTTC. As protein: CASSYARRTGLTGANVLTF. V usage is TRBV6-2 or TRBV6-3 and J usage is TRBJ2-6, with 8 bases lining up with TRBD1. J was trimmed by 2 bases and V by 2 bases; bases with no gene match: 11. CDR3 length: 19 amino acids. Germline CDR1 reads MNHEY; CDR2 reads SVGEGT.

This chain links TRBV2 with TRBJ2-2, with 9 bases matching TRBD2. Germline V gene data show CDR1 as SNHLY and CDR2 as FYNNEI. Trimming removed 5 bases from V and 6 bases from J; junction bases left unmatched: 7. CDR3 length equals 15 residues. CDR3 bases: TGTGCCAGCAGTTCCGGGACTAGCTTTCCCGGGGAGCTGTTTTTT. Amino acids: CASSSGTSFPGELFF.

The rearrangement joins TRBV27 to TRBJ2-7; 10 bases fit TRBD1. The CDR3 spans 13 residues. CDR1 MNHEY and CDR2 SMNVEV come from the germline V gene (reference sequence). Trimming removed 9 bases from V and 3 bases from J; junction bases left unmatched: 5. The CDR3 reads CARAGQGNYEQYF. The CDR3 DNA is TGTGCCAGAGCGGGACAGGGGAACTACGAGCAGTACTTC.

The chain employs TRBV5-1 and TRBJ1-1; perhaps TRBD1 as D (6 bases). The length of the CDR3 is 15 residues. The V gene lost 7 bases and the J gene lost 3 bases, with 19 bases spanning the gap. Germline assignment: CDR1 SGHRS and CDR2 YFSETQ. For the CDR3, the DNA is TGCGCCAGCCACTTGGGGACAAGAGGAGACACTGAAGCTTTCTTT. It encodes CASHLGTRGDTEAFF.

There are a few counts of this clone. The chain's CDR3 is CASSLDSGSSPLHF. DNA for the CDR3: TGTGCCAGTAGTCTGGACAGTGGAAGTTCACCCCTCCACTTT. The rearrangement uses TRBV19 and TRBJ1-6, with TRBD1 as a possible D gene (6 bases). Between the trimmed V and J ends, which lost 5 bases and 9 bases, there was a span of 14 bases. Germline loops: CDR1 LNHDA, CDR2 SQIVND (reference sequence). CDR3 size: 14 residues.

This rearrangement joins TRBV3-1 (or the pseudogene TRBV3-2) to TRBJ2-7; 8 bases line up with TRBD2. Germline CDR1 and CDR2: LGHDT and YNNKEL (reference sequence). The CDR3 has 16 amino acids. The V segment lost 1 base and the J segment 5 bases; nucleotides outside the gene matches: 10. The CDR3 protein is CASSQGAAGVRNEQYF. The CDR3 DNA reads TGTGCCAGCAGCCAAGGGGCAGCGGGGGTACGGAACGAGCAGTACTTC.

The V call is TRBV28, the J call TRBJ1-6; D not certain. Germline assignment: CDR1 MDHEN and CDR2 SYDVKM. This CDR3 region has 14 residues. Trimming cost V 2 bases and J 7 bases, with 9 bases left between them. CDR3 loop: CASSLVAENSPLHF. In DNA form, the CDR3 reads TGTGCCAGCAGTTTAGTCGCGGAAAATTCACCCCTCCACTTT.

The CDR3 reads CASSLGTGYTEAFF. In DNA form, the CDR3 reads TGCGCCAGCAGCCTGGGGACAGGGTATACTGAAGCTTTCTTT. J is TRBJ1-1 and V is TRBV5-1; 9 bases fit TRBD1. The V segment lost 4 bases and the J segment 5 bases; nucleotides outside the gene matches: 6. This CDR3 spans 14 amino acids. Germline CDR1 SGHRS, CDR2 YFSETQ.

The chain joins TRBV19 to TRBJ1-5; TRBD1 matches 8 bases. There are 13 residues in the CDR3. Germline lookup yields CDR1 LNHDA and CDR2 SQIVND (reference sequence). V was clipped by 5 bases and J by 6 bases; unmatched bases: 3. The CDR3 reads CASSDTGGQPQHF. The CDR3 nucleotides read TGTGCCAGTAGTGACACAGGGGGTCAGCCCCAGCATTTT.

The genes are TRBV11-3 and TRBJ2-2; TRBD1 matches 8 bases. CDR1 and CDR2 (germline): SGHNT, YENEEA. V lost 2 bases, J lost 2 bases, and 10 bases stayed unmatched. This CDR3 contains 18 residues. The chain's CDR3 is CASSLSKWDRPNTGELFF. In DNA, the CDR3 is TGTGCCAGCAGCTTATCTAAATGGGACAGGCCAAACACCGGGGAGCTGTTTTTT.

The V and J genes are TRBV18 and TRBJ2-7, with 12 bases matching TRBD1. After removal of 8 bases from V and 6 bases from J, the junction contained 8 bases not matched to a gene. Looked up from germline, CDR1 is KGHSH and CDR2 is LQKENI. The CDR3 has 14 residues. The CDR3 sequence: CASTGQGALGEQYF. CDR3 nucleotide sequence: TGTGCCAGCACGGGACAGGGGGCATTAGGCGAGCAGTACTTC. Together with reference TRBV18 and TRBJ2-7, the CDR3 gives the full variable domain: NAGVMQNPRHLVRRRGQEARLRCSPMKGHSHVYWYRQLPEEGLKFMVYLQKENIIDESGMPKERFSAEFPKEGPSILRIQQVVRGDSAAYFCASTGQGALGEQYFGPGTRLTVT.

The V and J genes are TRBV18 and TRBJ2-7; 11 nucleotides align to TRBD2. CDR3 length: 16 amino acids. Germline V gene lookup returns CDR1 KGHSH and CDR2 LQKENI. After removal of 5 bases from V and 1 base from J, the junction contained 7 bases not matched to a gene. The CDR3 spells CASSSSRLAGSYEQYF. In DNA, the CDR3 is TGTGCCAGCTCATCCTCCCGACTAGCGGGATCCTACGAGCAGTACTTC.

This clone was counted a single time. This chain joins TRBV5-8 and TRBJ1-1; the match to TRBD1 covers 7 bases. J lost 7 bases, V lost 2 bases, and 5 bases had no gene match. This CDR3 is built from 13 residues. Germline V gene sequence: CDR1 SGHTS, CDR2 YDEGEE. CDR3 protein: CASSFGRGHEAFF. The CDR3 coding sequence is TGTGCCAGCAGCTTCGGGAGGGGGCATGAAGCTTTCTTT.

In the case of this clone: At the DNA level, this CDR3 is encoded by other sequences in the same sample as well. The rearrangement joins TRBV3-1 (or the pseudogene TRBV3-2) to TRBJ2-2; D call uncertain. Per the germline V gene, CDR1 is LGHDT and CDR2 is YNNKEL (reference sequence). The CDR3 contains 15 residues. Trimming pared 2 bases from V and 0 bases from J, leaving 7 bases between. CDR3: CASSQRGANTGELFF. CDR3 coding DNA: TGTGCCAGCAGCCAACGAGGCGCGAACACCGGGGAGCTGTTTTTT.

The chain uses TRBV29-1 and TRBJ2-3; 8 bases agree with TRBD1. Germline V gives CDR1 SQVTM, CDR2 ANQGSEA. CDR3 size: 14 residues. Trimming removed 3 bases from V and 2 bases from J; junction bases left unmatched: 4. The CDR3 DNA follows: TGCAGCGTTGATGGGACAGGCATCACAGATACGCAGTATTTT. The encoded protein is CSVDGTGITDTQYF.

J is TRBJ1-1 and V is TRBV7-2, with D possibly TRBD1 on 6 matching bases. The germline gives CDR1 SGHTA, CDR2 FQGNSA. The CDR3 sequence is 13 residues long. V shed 2 bases and J shed 5 bases, with 9 bases lying between them. The CDR3 sequence is CASSLKGGTEAFF. The DNA of the CDR3 is TGTGCCAGCAGCTTAAAGGGGGGGACTGAAGCTTTCTTT.